The sequence of this T cell receptor (beta chain) was determined in a study of blood T cell repertoires in COVID-19. In the original workflow: Estimates of nucleated cell counts were drawn from the amplification of reference gene primers. Here immunoSEQ multiplex PCR was the method, and the copy in TCRdb shows in-frame clones only, minus some. The V and J calls and clone size come from that table; D and trimming were worked out from the DNA. The data contain about 140,000 clones, 80% to 85% of them seen just once; the ten biggest clones take up around 5.1%. The CDR3 loop spans 11 amino acids. The V gene lost 0 bases and the J gene lost 7 bases, with 4 bases spanning the gap. CDR1 and CDR2 from the germline V gene are SGHNT and YYREEE (reference sequence).

The chain combines TRBV5-4 with TRBJ1-2; no reliable D call. The sequence came from a man aged 70-80 years who had been exposed to COVID-19. Sequenced sample: PBMCs or T cells enriched from blood (not recorded which). CDR3 loop: CASSLGGGYTF. The CDR3 bases are TGTGCCAGCAGCTTGGGAGGTGGCTACACCTTC.